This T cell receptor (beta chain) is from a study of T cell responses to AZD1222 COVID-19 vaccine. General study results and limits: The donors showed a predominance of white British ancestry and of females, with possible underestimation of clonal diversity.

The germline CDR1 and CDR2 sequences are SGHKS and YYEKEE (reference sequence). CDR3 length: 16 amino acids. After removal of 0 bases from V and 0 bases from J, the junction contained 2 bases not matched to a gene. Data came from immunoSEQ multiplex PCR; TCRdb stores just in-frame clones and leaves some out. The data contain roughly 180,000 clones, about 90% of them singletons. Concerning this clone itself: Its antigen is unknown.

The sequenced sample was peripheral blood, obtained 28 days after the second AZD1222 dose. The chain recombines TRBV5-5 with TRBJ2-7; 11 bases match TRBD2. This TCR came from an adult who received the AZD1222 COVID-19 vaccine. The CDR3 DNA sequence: TGTGCCAGCAGCTTGGTGCTAGCGGGAGGCTCCTACGAGCAGTACTTC. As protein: CASSLVLAGGSYEQYF.